A selection of T cell receptor beta chains follows, all from one sample in a study of cytomegalovirus exposure and HLA in healthy donors. TCRdb keeps only in-frame clones here, not all; method: immunoSEQ multiplex PCR. The sample lists around 170,000 clones; roughly 80% were seen once. Sequenced: PBMCs. The source is a male donor in good health and CMV-seronegative. Both conserved end residues are part of each CDR3. The D gene is left open where the match is weak. A clone size is listed for some rows: how often the clone was seen (once, few, many), or a class if it is expanded.

V	J	D	size	CDR3	DNA
TRBV5-1	TRBJ1-4	NA	NA	CASNLGQEGEKLFF	TGCGCCAGCAATCTGGGCCAGGAGGGGGAAAAACTGTTTTTT
TRBV29-1	TRBJ2-5	NA	NA	CSVKGTWETQYF	TGCAGCGTTAAAGGGACTTGGGAGACCCAGTACTTC
TRBV6-1	TRBJ1-5	NA	few	CASSTGITQPQHF	TGTGCCAGCAGCACAGGGATCACTCAGCCCCAGCATTTT
TRBV7-6	TRBJ2-7	NA	NA	CASSLASSYEQYF	TGTGCCAGCAGCTTGGCTAGCTCCTACGAGCAGTACTTC
TRBV4-2	TRBJ1-1	NA	NA	CASSQDARGENTEAFF	TGTGCCAGCAGCCAAGATGCACGGGGAGAGAACACTGAAGCTTTCTTT
TRBV27	TRBJ1-2	NA	NA	CASSPAAGNYGYTF	TGTGCCAGCAGTCCGGCCGCGGGGAACTATGGCTACACCTTC
TRBV7-3	TRBJ2-1	TRBD1	once	CASSLRDRDNEQFF	TGTGCCAGCAGCTTAAGGGACAGGGACAATGAGCAGTTCTTC
TRBV11-3	TRBJ2-1	TRBD2	NA	CASSNTSGGVDEQFF	TGTGCCAGCAGCAATACTAGCGGGGGGGTGGATGAGCAGTTCTTC
TRBV6-1	TRBJ2-7	TRBD2	NA	CASSETGGPPYEQYF	TGTGCCAGCAGTGAAACGGGGGGGCCCCCCTACGAGCAGTACTTC
TRBV5-8	TRBJ2-7	TRBD1	NA	CASSRGRDRGYEQYF	TGTGCCAGCAGCCGGGGGCGGGACAGGGGTTACGAGCAGTACTTC
TRBV11-2	TRBJ2-5	TRBD2	NA	CASSLVEPGRGGPAETQYF	TGTGCCAGCAGCTTAGTGGAGCCTGGACGGGGGGGTCCCGCAGAGACCCAGTACTTC
TRBV29-1	TRBJ2-3	NA	once	CSVDKGGTDTQYF	TGCAGCGTTGATAAAGGGGGCACAGATACGCAGTATTTT
TRBV12-1	TRBJ2-2	NA	once	CASSLPSGGCFTGELFF	TGTGCCAGCAGCTTACCTTCAGGGGGGTGCTTCACCGGGGAGCTGTTTTTT
TRBV6-5	TRBJ1-1	NA	once	CASSPDSRNTEAFF	TGTGCCAGCAGCCCGGACAGTCGGAACACTGAAGCTTTCTTT
TRBV27	TRBJ2-1	TRBD1	NA	CASRFLQGNNEQFF	TGTGCCAGCAGATTCTTACAGGGGAACAATGAGCAGTTCTTC
TRBV7-2	TRBJ2-5	TRBD2	few	CASSLGLAGNQYF	TGTGCCAGCAGCTTAGGACTAGCGGGGAACCAGTACTTC
TRBV2	TRBJ2-3	TRBD2	NA	CASRNSGRADTQYF	TGTGCCAGCAGGAATAGCGGGAGGGCAGATACGCAGTATTTT
TRBV5-1	TRBJ2-1	TRBD2	NA	CASSLAVGGDEQFF	TGCGCCAGCAGCTTGGCCGTGGGAGGGGATGAGCAGTTCTTC
TRBV27	TRBJ2-7	NA	NA	CASSPHPGTQGSYEQYF	TGTGCCAGCAGTCCCCACCCAGGGACTCAAGGCTCCTACGAGCAGTACTTC
TRBV4-3	TRBJ1-6	NA	NA	CASSQDRGFHSPLHF	TGCGCCAGCAGCCAAGATCGGGGGTTTCATTCACCCCTCCACTTT
TRBV27	TRBJ2-3	NA	NA	CASSTSRATNTQYF	TGTGCCAGCAGTACCTCCCGAGCCACCAATACGCAGTATTTT
TRBV5-4	TRBJ2-7	TRBD1	NA	CASRGTGGELGEQYF	TGTGCCAGCAGGGGGACAGGGGGCGAGTTGGGCGAGCAGTACTTC
TRBV5-1	TRBJ2-3	TRBD2	NA	CASSVGLARPPTDTQYF	TGCGCCAGCAGCGTGGGACTAGCGCGACCGCCCACAGATACGCAGTATTTT